A selection of T cell receptor beta chains follows, all from one sample in a study of T cell responses to AZD1222 COVID-19 vaccine. The table came from immunoSEQ multiplex PCR; TCRdb's copy has only in-frame clones and leaves some out. The sample has about 130,000 clones, approximately 90% seen once; the top ten hold 1.4% to 1.5%. Sequenced here: peripheral blood, sampled on day 0 of AZD1222 vaccination. The receptors originated from an adult in good health. Each CDR3 is given with its conserved first and last residue. Each record gives: J gene, D gene, V gene, clone size, CDR3 DNA, CDR3 protein. A D gene is named only where the DNA matches it firmly. Clone size appears in some rows only: once, few, many, or a class for an expanded clone.

>TRBJ1-6|TRBD1|TRBV19|.
TGTGCCAGTAGTAGACGGACAGGGGACAATTCACCCCTCCACTTT
CASSRRTGDNSPLHF
>TRBJ2-7|.|TRBV6-5|.
TGTGCCAGCACCAAGGGACTCTCTTCCTACGAGCAGTACTTC
CASTKGLSSYEQYF
>TRBJ1-1|TRBD1|TRBV18|.
TGTGCCAGCTCACCCCAGGGGGCAGGCAATGCCGCTGAAGCTTTCTTT
CASSPQGAGNAAEAFF
>TRBJ2-2|.|TRBV5-1|.
TGCGCCAGCACCACTGAGACTAGTGGGTCCGGGGAGCTGTTTTTT
CASTTETSGSGELFF
>TRBJ1-4|.|TRBV15|.
TGTGCCACCAGCAGAGCCCTTCAAATAACTAATGAAAAACTGTTTTTT
CATSRALQITNEKLFF
>TRBJ1-4|.|TRBV19|.
TGTGCCAGTAGTACAGGGCTCGGAAAACTGTTTTTT
CASSTGLGKLFF
>TRBJ2-7|.|TRBV2|.
TGTGCCAGCAGATGGGTAACCTACGAGCAGTACTTC
CASRWVTYEQYF
>TRBJ2-7|TRBD2|TRBV9|.
TGTGCCAGCAGCTCCCAGGCCGGGACTAGCGCCGACGAGCAGTACTTC
CASSSQAGTSADEQYF
>TRBJ2-5|.|TRBV12-5|.
TGTGCTAGTGGTTTCGGGATGGGTTCGGGGGAGACCCAGTACTTC
CASGFGMGSGETQYF
>TRBJ1-2|TRBD1|TRBV11-2|.
TGTGCCAGCAGCTCAATCGCCCGGGACAGGGTACGAGGTGGCTACACCTTC
CASSSIARDRVRGGYTF
>TRBJ2-1|TRBD2|TRBV7-9|.
TGTGCCAGCACTCCCCTCGGGACTAGCCTCTTCGATGAGCAGTTCTTC
CASTPLGTSLFDEQFF
>TRBJ1-5|TRBD1|TRBV7-8|once
TGTGCCAGCAGCCGCTCCGGGACAGGGGGTGGCAATCAGCCCCAGCATTTT
CASSRSGTGGGNQPQHF
>TRBJ1-5|.|TRBV19|.
TGTGCCAGTACCTCGGTGGGGGTTAGCAATCAGCCCCAGCATTTT
CASTSVGVSNQPQHF
>TRBJ1-4|TRBD1|TRBV5-8|.
TGTGCCAGCAGCTTCGGACAGGGGGGGGAAAAACTGTTTTTT
CASSFGQGGEKLFF
>TRBJ2-3|.|TRBV9|.
TGTGCCAGCACCTCGGGGCGTAACACAGATACGCAGTATTTT
CASTSGRNTDTQYF
>TRBJ1-1|.|TRBV6-5|.
TGTGCCAGCAGTTCGGACAGATTGAACACTGAAGCTTTCTTT
CASSSDRLNTEAFF
>TRBJ1-2|TRBD1|TRBV5-1|.
TGCGCCAGCAGCTCCACCGGGACAGGACGCTATGGCTACACCTTC
CASSSTGTGRYGYTF
>TRBJ2-7|TRBD1|TRBV7-2|.
TGTGCCAGCAGCTTAGCGGGACAGGGGGTCAACGAGCAGTACTTC
CASSLAGQGVNEQYF
>TRBJ2-5|.|TRBV4-1|.
TGCGCCAGCAGCCTCAACACTAAAGAGACCCAGTACTTC
CASSLNTKETQYF
>TRBJ1-6|.|TRBV5-4|.
TGTGCCAGCAGCTTTTTACGGGGCAGTAATTCACCCCTCCACTTT
CASSFLRGSNSPLHF
>TRBJ2-5|.|TRBV12-3/TRBV12-4|.
TGTGCCAGCAGTTTGAGGGAGACCCAGTACTTC
CASSLRETQYF
>TRBJ2-3|TRBD2|TRBV5-1|once
TGCGCCAGCAGCTTGGCGGCTGCGGGGGGGCAGGGCGGCACAGATACGCAGTATTTT
CASSLAAAGGQGGTDTQYF
>TRBJ2-3|.|TRBV7-8|once
TGTGCCAGCAGCTGGCAGGGGTGGTGGAATACGCAGTATTTT
CASSWQGWWNTQYF